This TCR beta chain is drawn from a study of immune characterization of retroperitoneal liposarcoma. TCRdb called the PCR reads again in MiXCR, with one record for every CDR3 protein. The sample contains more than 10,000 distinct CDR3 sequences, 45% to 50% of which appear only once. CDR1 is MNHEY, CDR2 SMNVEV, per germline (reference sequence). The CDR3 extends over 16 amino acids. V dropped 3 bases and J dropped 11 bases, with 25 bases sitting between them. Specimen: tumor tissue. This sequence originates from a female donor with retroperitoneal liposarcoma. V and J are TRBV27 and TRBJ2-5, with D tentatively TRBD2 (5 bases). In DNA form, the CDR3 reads TGTGCCAGCAGTTTGTCGGTCATAGGACTGGGCAATGAGCAGTACTTC. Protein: CASSLSVIGLGNEQYF.